What follows are 22 T cell receptor beta chains derived from one specimen sequenced in a study of blood T cell repertoires in COVID-19. Produced via immunoSEQ multiplex PCR; TCRdb's table is partial and in-frame only. The sample holds about 210,000 clones, approximately 85% seen once. Specimen: peripheral blood. The receptor set was obtained from a woman in her 70s with COVID-19, enrolled during active disease.

V gene TRBV10-3 combines with J gene TRBJ2-1; 8 nucleotides line up with TRBD2. The V gene end was trimmed by 6 bases and the J gene end by 8 bases; junction bases not matched to a gene: 6. Germline V gene lookup returns CDR1 ENHRY and CDR2 SYGVKD. This CDR3 is 13 amino acids long. The CDR3 is CAISRTSSDEQFF. CDR3 in DNA: TGTGCCATCAGCCGGACTAGCAGCGATGAGCAGTTCTTC.

V gene TRBV6-6 combines with J gene TRBJ1-1; D possibly corresponds to TRBD1 (5 bases). Trimming took off 5 bases at V and 1 base at J, with 20 bases between the two ends. This CDR3 is built from 17 residues. Germline V lookup: CDR1 MNHNY, CDR2 SVGAGI (reference sequence). The DNA for the CDR3 is TGTGCCAGCAGTCCACATAAAAAAGGGGAGGGGAACACTGAAGCTTTCTTT. Protein sequence: CASSPHKKGEGNTEAFF.

This clone is a singleton in its sample. The V call is TRBV5-4, the J call TRBJ1-2, with 10 bases fitting TRBD1. CDR3 length equals 16 residues. Germline CDR1 reads SGHNT; CDR2 reads YYREEE (reference sequence). V was pared by 4 bases and J by 1 base, with 7 bases of the junction left unmatched. For the CDR3, the DNA is TGTGCCAGCAGCCCGTGGACAGGGGGGAGTAACTATGGCTACACCTTC. This gives the protein CASSPWTGGSNYGYTF.

CDR3 residues: CASSLSIWEGYEQYF. In DNA form, the CDR3 reads TGTGCCAGCAGTTTATCGATTTGGGAGGGTTACGAGCAGTACTTC. The chain uses TRBV27 and TRBJ2-7; the match to TRBD2 covers 7 bases. Germline V gives CDR1 MNHEY, CDR2 SMNVEV (reference sequence). Trimming cost V 0 bases and J 4 bases; bases outside gene matches: 6. The CDR3 spans 15 residues.

This clone was seen only once. CDR3 DNA: TGCACCAGCAGCCAGGGACTAGCGGGAGGAGACGAGCAGTACTTC. Translation: CTSSQGLAGGDEQYF. The gene calls are TRBV1 and TRBJ2-7; no check of the table's D call, TRBD2, against the DNA was made. TRBV1 is classified as a pseudogene. The CDR3 contains 15 residues.

The J gene is TRBJ1-1, the V gene TRBV18, with D perhaps matching TRBD1 (5 bases). Trimming pared 2 bases from V and 7 bases from J, leaving 20 bases between. Germline CDR1 and CDR2: KGHSH and LQKENI. This CDR3 contains 16 residues. CDR3 sequence: CASSPDPRTSGDEAFF. The CDR3, as DNA: TGTGCCAGCTCACCAGACCCCCGGACCTCGGGGGATGAAGCTTTCTTT.

This clone has a single count. The chain carries TRBV5-5 and TRBJ1-2; the match to TRBD1 covers 7 bases. Trimming at V came to 0 bases and at J to 8 bases, leaving 1 base not matched to a gene. The V gene's germline CDR1 is SGHKS and CDR2 YYEKEE (reference sequence). The CDR3 extends over 12 amino acids. CDR3 sequence: CASSLGTGGYTF. The CDR3 coding sequence is TGTGCCAGCAGCTTGGGGACAGGCGGCTACACCTTC.

This clone was observed a single time. The same CDR3 arises from other DNA sequences in this sample as well. The rearrangement uses TRBV18 and TRBJ2-5; TRBD2 is a possible D gene (5 bases). The CDR3 covers 13 residues. Trimming removed 3 bases from V and 2 bases from J, with 7 bases in between. Per germline, CDR1 KGHSH and CDR2 LQKENI. In nucleotides, the CDR3 is TGTGCCAGCTCACCCCGGGAACAAGAGACCCAGTACTTC. It yields the protein CASSPREQETQYF.

The V and J genes are TRBV15 and TRBJ2-7; perhaps TRBD1 as D (5 bases). This CDR3 is built from 17 residues. The germline V gene has CDR1 LNHNV and CDR2 YYDKDF (reference sequence). V shed 0 bases and J shed 1 base, with 16 bases lying between them. The CDR3 region is CATSRDRTTLRSYEQYF. The CDR3 DNA reads TGTGCCACCAGCAGAGATCGGACAACCCTAAGGTCCTACGAGCAGTACTTC.

This chain links TRBV18 with TRBJ1-1; TRBD1 matches at 9 bases. With 5 bases clipped from V and 0 bases from J, the junction kept 10 bases outside the gene matches. CDR3 length equals 17 residues. Germline V gene lookup returns CDR1 KGHSH and CDR2 LQKENI. The CDR3 DNA reads as TGTGCCAGCTCAAGCGCGGGACAGGGCTTCATGAACACTGAAGCTTTCTTT. It codes for CASSSAGQGFMNTEAFF.

V and J are TRBV5-6 and TRBJ1-2; D might be TRBD1 (6 bases). The CDR3 is 15 residues long. Looked up from germline, CDR1 is SGHDT and CDR2 is YYEEEE. Trimming removed 1 base from V and 4 bases from J, with 14 bases in between. The CDR3 loop reads CASSLWGGGFYGYTF. DNA of the CDR3: TGTGCCAGCAGCTTGTGGGGGGGCGGATTCTATGGCTACACCTTC.

The V gene is TRBV14, the J gene TRBJ2-1, with 8 bases aligning to TRBD2. CDR3 length: 16 amino acids. V shed 0 bases, J shed 0 bases, and the junction held 1 base outside the gene matches. Germline CDR1 and CDR2: SGHDN and FVKESK. This chain's CDR3 is CASSQESGSSYNEQFF. The DNA of the CDR3 is TGTGCCAGCAGCCAAGAGAGCGGGAGCTCCTACAATGAGCAGTTCTTC.

The V call is TRBV7-9, the J call TRBJ1-2, with D unresolved. This CDR3 is 15 amino acids long. The V and J ends lost 1 base and 7 bases respectively, with 16 bases between them. Germline CDR1 SEHNR, CDR2 FQNEAQ (reference sequence). CDR3 nucleotides: TGTGCCAGCAGCTTAGTAGGGCGGACTCAATTTGGCTACACCTTC. This encodes CASSLVGRTQFGYTF.

The V call is TRBV5-4, the J call TRBJ2-3; the match to TRBD2 covers 10 bases. Germline V CDR1 and CDR2: SGHNT, YYREEE (reference sequence). The J segment lost 0 bases and the V segment lost 7 bases, leaving 8 bases of the junction unmatched. CDR3 length: 16 amino acids. For the CDR3, the DNA is TGTGCCAGCGGACCACTAGCGGGGTTAAGCACAGATACGCAGTATTTT. Residues: CASGPLAGLSTDTQYF.

This clone appeared a few times. The gene calls are TRBV18 and TRBJ1-2, with a weak D call TRBD1 (5 bases). Germline V gene sequence: CDR1 KGHSH, CDR2 LQKENI. V was pared by 3 bases and J by 4 bases, with 12 bases between. CDR3 length: 14 amino acids. The CDR3 sequence is CASSPVEGSYGYTF. The CDR3 DNA reads TGTGCCAGCTCACCCGTGGAGGGGAGCTATGGCTACACCTTC.

The count of this clone is one. This chain joins TRBV5-8 and TRBJ2-1; 7 bases match TRBD1. The CDR3 runs to 15 residues. The ends lost 4 bases at V and 8 bases at J; junction bases unmatched: 12. Germline V gene sequence: CDR1 SGHTS, CDR2 YDEGEE. The CDR3 sequence is CASSPGTAEIDEQFF. The CDR3 DNA is TGTGCCAGCAGCCCGGGGACAGCCGAGATCGATGAGCAGTTCTTC.

The count of this clone is one. V and J are TRBV4-1 and TRBJ2-7; TRBD1 agrees at 7 bases. Looked up from germline, CDR1 is MGHRA and CDR2 is YSYEKL. Trimming took 4 bases from V and 4 from J; bases not matched to a gene: 4. The CDR3 extends over 13 amino acids. CDR3 sequence reads: CASSPRDRYEQYF. In DNA, the CDR3 is TGCGCCAGCAGCCCACGGGACAGATACGAGCAGTACTTC.

This clone was counted a single time. The chain recombines TRBV5-5 with TRBJ1-1, with D hard to call. V shed 3 bases and J shed 5 bases, with 14 bases lying between them. The germline CDR1 and CDR2 sequences are SGHKS and YYEKEE (reference sequence). The CDR3 is 14 amino acids. CDR3 residues: CASSSAARETEAFF. CDR3 DNA: TGTGCCAGCAGCTCAGCTGCGAGGGAAACTGAAGCTTTCTTT.

This clone appeared a few times. V usage is TRBV7-8 and J usage is TRBJ1-2, with D perhaps matching TRBD1 (5 bases). The CDR3 has 15 amino acids. V was trimmed by 4 bases and J by 6 bases, leaving 18 bases between them. Germline values: CDR1 SGHVS, CDR2 FQNEAQ. As DNA, the CDR3 is TGTGCCAGCAGCTCCCCAGGGCAGGGACTTAATGGCTACACCTTC. Its protein is CASSSPGQGLNGYTF. Using reference TRBV7-8 and TRBJ1-2 for the parts outside the CDR3, the full variable domain is GAGVSQSPRYKVAKRGQDVALRCDPISGHVSLFWYQQALGQGPEFLTYFQNEAQLDKSGLPSDRFFAERPEGSVSTLKIQRTQQEDSAVYLCASSSPGQGLNGYTFGSGTRLTVV.

This sequence joins TRBV27 and TRBJ1-4; perhaps TRBD1 as D (5 bases). Trimming removed 2 bases from V and 8 bases from J, with 12 bases in between. In germline, CDR1 is MNHEY, CDR2 SMNVEV (reference sequence). There are 14 residues in the CDR3. CDR3 amino acids: CASSLTGGREKLFF. CDR3 DNA sequence: TGTGCCAGCAGTTTAACAGGAGGGAGGGAAAAACTGTTTTTT.

The CDR3 spells CASSLGDTQNTEAFF. DNA for the CDR3: TGTGCCAGCAGCCTAGGCGACACCCAGAACACTGAAGCTTTCTTT. The chain joins TRBV7-9 to TRBJ1-1; D gene unclear. The germline CDR1 and CDR2 sequences are SEHNR and FQNEAQ (reference sequence). The CDR3 extends over 15 amino acids. The V end was cut by 5 bases, the J end by 1 base, with 14 bases between.

The J gene is TRBJ1-4, the V gene TRBV9; D may be TRBD1 (5 bases). CDR3 length equals 15 residues. Germline assignment: CDR1 SGDLS and CDR2 YYNGEE. V dropped 4 bases and J dropped 5 bases, with 15 bases sitting between them. The CDR3: CASSTPRGGNEKLFF. As DNA, the CDR3 is TGTGCCAGCAGCACCCCCCGGGGGGGGAATGAAAAACTGTTTTTT.